This TCR beta chain was captured in a study of T cell responses to AZD1222 COVID-19 vaccine. Study results and limitations: Clonal diversity was possibly underestimated, and white British individuals and females predominated among donors.

The CDR3 consists of 13 residues. The V and J ends lost 10 bases and 7 bases, in that order; junction bases with no gene match: 9. Profiled with immunoSEQ multiplex PCR; TCRdb holds only in-frame clones, not every one. This table has around 95,000 clones, just under 90% appearing once. Note on this clone: Its target is not known.

The source material was peripheral blood, sampled on day 0 of AZD1222 vaccination. This clonotype was obtained from an adult in good health. This chain uses TRBV12-3 or TRBV12-4 with TRBJ2-4; 8 bases are a match to TRBD1. The CDR3 protein is CAISDRDLNIQYF. CDR3 DNA sequence: TGTGCCATCTCGGACAGGGATCTTAACATTCAGTACTTC.